One and the same sample provided the 32 T cell receptor beta chains below, sequenced in a study of blood T cells in healthy people across ages. Alongside a J-beta primer mix, a sample-barcoded 5' primer served in a second PCR lasting roughly 6 to 11 cycles. TCRdb re-analysed the 5' RACE reads in MiXCR, keeping a single row per CDR3 protein. The sample records 750,000 to 950,000 distinct CDR3 sequences, roughly 50% being singletons. Sequenced input: blood. The source of these receptors is a man older than 75 in good health.

This clonotype was found once. The chain uses TRBV4-2 and TRBJ2-3, with D tentatively TRBD2 (6 bases). Trimming took 2 bases from V and 14 from J, leaving 29 bases between them. The CDR3 contains 17 residues. CDR1 LGHNA and CDR2 YNFKEQ come from the germline V gene. CDR3 residues: CASSQFASDPKHRYAYF. The CDR3 nucleotides are TGTGCCAGCAGCCAATTCGCTAGCGACCCAAAGCACAGATACGCGTATTTT.

This chain connects TRBV9 to TRBJ2-3, with a tentative D call TRBD1 (6 bases). V shed 0 bases and J shed 6 bases, with 14 bases lying between them. CDR1 is SGDLS and CDR2 is YYNGEE in the germline V gene. The CDR3 runs to 15 residues. For the CDR3, the DNA is TGTGCCAGCAGCGTAGTAGGGGGAAATCCCGATACGCAGTATTTT. Its translation is CASSVVGGNPDTQYF.

This clonotype showed up just a few times. The chain combines TRBV4-1 with TRBJ2-6, with D maybe TRBD2 (5 bases). CDR3 length equals 18 residues. Per the germline V gene, CDR1 is MGHRA and CDR2 is YSYEKL. Trimming stripped 0 bases from V and 0 bases from J, with 12 bases between. CDR3 residues: CASSQDRRQSSGANVLTF. The DNA of the CDR3 is TGCGCCAGCAGCCAAGATAGGAGGCAGTCCTCTGGGGCCAACGTCCTGACTTTC.

V gene TRBV5-1 combines with J gene TRBJ2-3; TRBD2 agrees at 14 bases. Trimming at V came to 0 bases and at J to 14 bases, leaving 14 bases not matched to a gene. Germline assignment: CDR1 SGHRS and CDR2 YFSETQ. The CDR3 extends over 17 amino acids. CDR3 protein: CASSLGPGTSGSGYAYF. The CDR3 bases are TGCGCCAGCAGCTTGGGACCCGGGACTAGCGGGAGTGGATACGCGTATTTT. Based on the CDR3 plus reference TRBV5-1 and TRBJ2-3, the full variable domain is KAGVTQTPRYLIKTRGQQVTLSCSPISGHRSVSWYQQTPGQGLQFLFEYFSETQRNKGNFPGRFSGRQFSNSRSEMNVSTLELGDSALYLCASSLGPGTSGSGYAYFGPGTRLTVL.

This clonotype came up a few times. This sequence joins TRBV15 and TRBJ2-4; D tentatively fits TRBD1 or TRBD2 (6 bases each). The CDR3 is 15 residues long. Trimming stripped 1 base from V and 1 base from J, with 8 bases between. The V gene's germline CDR1 is LNHNV and CDR2 YYDKDF (reference sequence). The CDR3 DNA reads TGTGCCACCAGCAGAGTAGGGGGGGCCAAAAACATTCAGTACTTC. It is translated as CATSRVGGAKNIQYF.

The rearrangement uses TRBV6-5 and TRBJ2-6, with D possibly TRBD1 on 6 matching bases. This CDR3 contains 18 residues. The V end lost 2 bases, the J end lost 2 bases, and 16 bases lay between the germline ends. In germline, CDR1 is MNHEY, CDR2 SVGAGI. The CDR3 bases are TGTGCCAGCAGTTACGCATTACCGGGACACGCTGGGGCCAACGTCCTGACTTTC. Protein sequence: CASSYALPGHAGANVLTF.

J is TRBJ2-5 and V is TRBV7-2, with D possibly matching TRBD1 (5 bases). CDR3 length: 13 residues. Germline loops: CDR1 SGHTA, CDR2 FQGNSA. V dropped 3 bases and J dropped 7 bases, with 12 bases sitting between them. CDR3 sequence reads: CASSFLEQGTQYF. CDR3 DNA sequence: TGTGCCAGCAGCTTCTTGGAGCAGGGGACCCAGTACTTC. The full variable domain, completed using reference TRBV7-2 and TRBJ2-5, is GAGVSQSPSNKVTEKGKDVELRCDPISGHTALYWYRQSLGQGLEFLIYFQGNSAPDKSGLPSDRFSAERTGGSVSTLTIQRTQQEDSAVYLCASSFLEQGTQYFGPGTRLLVL.

The CDR3 protein is CASSPTGVNYYGYTF. The CDR3 nucleotides are TGCGCCAGCAGCCCCACAGGGGTGAATTACTATGGCTACACCTTC. The chain couples TRBV10-2 to TRBJ1-2; 7 nucleotides match TRBD1. J was trimmed by 3 bases and V by 6 bases; bases with no gene match: 10. Germline V gives CDR1 WSHSY, CDR2 SAAADI. CDR3 size: 15 residues.

This chain connects TRBV11-2 to TRBJ1-2; possible D gene TRBD1, 5 bases. Germline V gives CDR1 SGHAT, CDR2 FQNNGV. The CDR3 runs to 13 residues. Trimming removed 5 bases from V and 6 bases from J, with 13 bases in between. CDR3 protein: CASSRSGGDGYTF. The CDR3 nucleotides read TGTGCCAGCAGCCGTAGTGGGGGGGATGGCTACACCTTC.

The chain links TRBV29-1 to TRBJ1-2; the match to TRBD1 covers 7 bases. Germline V CDR1 and CDR2: SQVTM, ANQGSEA. The ends lost 4 bases at V and 3 bases at J; junction bases unmatched: 8. The CDR3 covers 14 residues. CDR3 residues: CSVVRDREDYGYTF. Written as DNA, the CDR3 is TGCAGCGTTGTAAGAGACAGGGAGGACTATGGCTACACCTTC.

The chain employs TRBV5-6 and TRBJ2-4, with 14 bases fitting TRBD2. V gave up 2 bases and J gave up 8 bases; unmatched junction bases: 6. The CDR3 covers 16 residues. Germline V gene lookup returns CDR1 SGHDT and CDR2 YYEEEE. The CDR3 loop is CASSLPGLAGVDIQYF. CDR3 DNA sequence: TGTGCCAGCAGCTTACCGGGACTAGCGGGAGTTGACATTCAGTACTTC.

The sample holds a few counts of this clonotype. The chain combines TRBV2 with TRBJ2-3, with a tentative D call TRBD1 (6 bases). The CDR3 has 13 residues. Per the germline V gene, CDR1 is SNHLY and CDR2 is FYNNEI. V dropped 8 bases and J dropped 1 base, with 10 bases sitting between them. The CDR3, as DNA: TGTGCCAGCGCGCAGGGGCGCACAGATACGCAGTATTTT. Its translation: CASAQGRTDTQYF.

The gene calls are TRBV21-1 and TRBJ2-7. TRBV21-1 is listed as a pseudogene. The CDR3 loop spans 13 amino acids. The CDR3 DNA sequence: TGTGCCAGCAGCAAAATCTTATGGAACGAGCAGTACTTC. As protein: CASSKILWNEQYF.

The chain recombines TRBV12-3 or TRBV12-4 with TRBJ2-3; 7 bases line up with TRBD2. The CDR3 contains 14 residues. V was clipped by 6 bases and J by 14 bases; unmatched bases: 17. The CDR3 nucleotides are TGTGCCAGCAGCGGGGCGGGGGAGCGGAGATACGCGTATTTT. Translated: CASSGAGERRYAYF.

This chain links TRBV20-1 with TRBJ2-1; no clear D. This CDR3 region has 14 residues. Trimming cost V 5 bases and J 0 bases, with 11 bases left between them. Germline V CDR1 and CDR2: DFQATT, SNEGSKA (reference sequence). The CDR3 region has the DNA TGCAGTGCTGAACCCCGAAGCTCCTACAATGAGCAGTTCTTC. Encoded protein: CSAEPRSSYNEQFF.

Only a few counts were recorded for this clonotype. This sequence joins TRBV27 and TRBJ2-7; D may be TRBD2 (6 bases). Matching the DNA end better, TRBJ2-5 makes the J call doubtful. Germline CDR1 reads MNHEY; CDR2 reads SMNVEV (reference sequence). The CDR3 contains 14 residues. The chain's CDR3 is CASSLKGRPETQYF. The CDR3 bases are TGTGCCAGCAGTTTAAAGGGGAGGCCAGAGACCCAGTACTTC.

This chain links TRBV18 with TRBJ1-2; D is perhaps TRBD1 (5 bases). This CDR3 has 12 residues. V was clipped by 4 bases and J by 8 bases, with 11 bases between them. CDR1 and CDR2 from the germline V gene are KGHSH and LQKENI. The CDR3 DNA is TGTGCCAGCTCACAAACAAGGGACGGCTACACCTTC. Its translation: CASSQTRDGYTF.

The chain uses TRBV5-1 and TRBJ1-1; D unclear. The CDR3 sequence is 14 residues long. V dropped 0 bases and J dropped 1 base, with 7 bases sitting between them. CDR1 is SGHRS and CDR2 is YFSETQ in the germline V gene. CDR3 region: CASSLETPNTEAFF. The CDR3 DNA follows: TGCGCCAGCAGCTTGGAGACACCGAACACTGAAGCTTTCTTT.

This clonotype was counted only a few times. The chain uses TRBV5-1 and TRBJ1-1; 8 nucleotides line up with TRBD1. The ends lost 4 bases at V and 2 bases at J; junction bases unmatched: 10. CDR1 and CDR2 (germline): SGHRS, YFSETQ. The CDR3 has 16 amino acids. The CDR3 loop is CASSPSGTGSNTEAFF. The CDR3 DNA reads TGCGCCAGCAGCCCTTCCGGGACAGGAAGCAACACTGAAGCTTTCTTT.

The chain recombines TRBV12-3 or TRBV12-4 with TRBJ1-4; perhaps TRBD1 as D (6 bases). Trimming removed 10 bases at V and 5 bases at J, with 17 bases between. The CDR3 extends over 14 amino acids. Here the CDR3 DNA reads TGTGCCATCATCCCCGGGACATTCAATGAAAAACTGTTTTTT. Residues: CAIIPGTFNEKLFF.

The J gene is TRBJ2-1, the V gene TRBV3-1, with no clear D. The germline V and J ends were trimmed by 0 bases and 7 bases, with 13 bases remaining between them. There are 15 residues in the CDR3. Per germline, CDR1 LGHDT and CDR2 YNNKEL (reference sequence). In nucleotides, the CDR3 is TGTGCCAGCAGCCAAGAAGGGTATATTACAAATGAGCAGTTCTTC. It codes for CASSQEGYITNEQFF.

This chain connects TRBV10-3 to TRBJ2-5, with a weak D call TRBD1 (5 bases). The J call could be wrong; TRBJ2-7 is a better fit for the DNA end. The CDR3 has 12 residues. The germline CDR1 and CDR2 sequences are ENHRY and SYGVKD. CDR3 DNA sequence: TGTGCCATCAGTGCCCAGGGCTACGAGCAGTACTTC. Encoded protein: CAISAQGYEQYF.

The J gene is TRBJ2-5, the V gene TRBV6-5; D gene unclear. Germline V CDR1 and CDR2: MNHEY, SVGAGI. Trimming removed 0 bases at V and 11 bases at J, with 22 bases between. The CDR3 has 16 amino acids. The CDR3 loop reads CASSYSGLSSYNEQYF. The CDR3 bases are TGTGCCAGCAGTTACTCAGGGCTTAGCTCCTATAATGAGCAGTACTTC.

Many counts were recorded for this clonotype. V and J are TRBV20-1 and TRBJ1-1, with D perhaps matching TRBD1 (5 bases). From germline, CDR1 is DFQATT and CDR2 SNEGSKA (reference sequence). Trimming shortened V by 4 bases and J by 3 bases, and 21 bases separated the two germline ends. CDR3 length: 16 residues. The CDR3 DNA follows: TGCAGTGCTACGCCGGGCCAGGGTACATCGTACACTGAAGCTTTCTTT. Translated, it gives CSATPGQGTSYTEAFF.

In DNA, the CDR3 is TGCAGTGCTAGGCCAGGGCTGGAGACCCAGTACTTC. Translated: CSARPGLETQYF. The chain combines TRBV20-1 with TRBJ2-5; weak D call: TRBD1 (5 bases). The CDR3 has 12 residues. Trimming pared 3 bases from V and 5 bases from J, leaving 10 bases between. Germline-derived CDR1 and CDR2 are DFQATT and SNEGSKA (reference sequence).

V usage is TRBV5-4 and J usage is TRBJ2-1, with 7 bases matching TRBD1. The CDR3 is 15 residues long. Germline V gene data show CDR1 as SGHNT and CDR2 as YYREEE (reference sequence). Germline trimming cut 2 bases from V and 6 bases from J; bases unmatched to any gene: 8. The CDR3 protein is CASSFRTGSINEQFF. The DNA for the CDR3 is TGTGCCAGCAGCTTCCGGACAGGCAGTATCAATGAGCAGTTCTTC.

With respect to this clonotype: The junction shows a germline mismatch at one end, possibly a read error. The chain joins TRBV18 to TRBJ1-2, with 8 bases that match TRBD1. This CDR3 is built from 14 residues. Germline V gives CDR1 KGHSH, CDR2 LQKENI. The CDR3 DNA reads as TGTGCCAGCCCACCAGGGGGCCCGGTCTATGGCTACACCTTC. Encoded protein: CASPPGGPVYGYTF. The full variable domain, its missing parts supplied by reference TRBV18 and TRBJ1-2, is NAGVMQNPRHLVRRRGQEARLRCSPMKGHSHVYWYRQLPEEGLKFMVYLQKENIIDESGMPKERFSAEFPKEGPSILRIQQVVRGDSAAYFCASPPGGPVYGYTFGSGTRLTVV.

This chain connects TRBV6-2 or TRBV6-3 to TRBJ2-1; the D is unclear. The CDR3 extends over 16 amino acids. The germline V gene has CDR1 MNHEY and CDR2 SVGEGT. Trimming removed 10 bases at V and 0 bases at J, with 19 bases between. CDR3 protein: CATTELLLSSYNEQFF. The DNA of the CDR3 is TGTGCCACCACTGAACTGCTCTTGTCCTCCTACAATGAGCAGTTCTTC.

Note on this clonotype: Mismatch with germline at one junction end may stem from a read error. The chain joins TRBV20-1 to TRBJ2-1; 8 bases fit TRBD2. This CDR3 comprises 14 residues. CDR1 and CDR2 (germline): DFQATT, SNEGSKA (reference sequence). CDR3 sequence: CSATRREGYNEQFF. In DNA form, the CDR3 reads TGCAGTGCTACTCGACGGGAGGGATACAATGAGCAATTCTTC.

The V and J genes are TRBV3-1 and TRBJ2-5; D ambiguous. Near its end, the DNA agrees better with TRBJ2-7, so the J call may be wrong. The CDR3 totals 12 residues. Germline-derived CDR1 and CDR2 are LGHDT and YNNKEL (reference sequence). The CDR3 nucleotides read TGTGCCAGCAGCCATTTGGGTTCCGAGCAGTACTTC. Translated, it gives CASSHLGSEQYF.

This clonotype has more than one count but fewer than ten. This rearrangement joins TRBV11-1 to TRBJ2-1, with D maybe TRBD1 (6 bases). Trimming removed 7 bases from V and 7 bases from J, with 14 bases in between. The V gene's germline CDR1 is SGHAT and CDR2 FQDESV (reference sequence). CDR3 size: 13 residues. CDR3 nucleotide sequence: TGTGCCAGCACCCCGGACAGCCTAAATGAGCAGTTCTTC. It specifies CASTPDSLNEQFF.

This clonotype was picked up one time. This chain joins TRBV24-1 and TRBJ2-5; D tentatively reads TRBD1 or TRBD2 (6 bases each). Germline V gene sequence: CDR1 KGHDR, CDR2 SFDVKD. The ends were cut back, 3 bases at V and 5 bases at J, with 9 bases in the middle. The CDR3 runs 13 residues. The CDR3 nucleotides are TGTGCCACCAGTGATGGGGGGCTGGAGACCCAGTACTTC. Its translation: CATSDGGLETQYF.